Detailed here is one T cell receptor (beta chain). The antigen is undetermined. This sample is drawn from a study of cytomegalovirus exposure and HLA in healthy donors. Turning to the study itself: An analysis done earlier identified 100 million to 140 million unique TCR beta sequences from about 179 million T cells. Points from the study as a whole: Sequencing likely caused a cluster of highly shared sequence variants. Prediction of most subjects' HLA-A and HLA-B alleles by TCR beta sequences was reportedly accurate.

A multiplex PCR was run with 60 Vbeta primers and 13 Jbeta primers. Clones were read by immunoSEQ multiplex PCR, and TCRdb kept only the in-frame ones, dropping some. Here the sample spans under 200,000 clones, roughly 80% being singletons. The specimen was PBMCs. This clonotype was obtained from a young woman in good health and CMV-seronegative.

The DNA of the CDR3 is TGTGCCTGGAGTGTCCAAAATCAGCCCCAGCATTTT. This codes for CAWSVQNQPQHF. This chain links TRBV30 with TRBJ1-5, with D hard to call. In germline, CDR1 is GTSNPN, CDR2 SVGIG (reference sequence). The CDR3 spans 12 residues. The V gene lost 0 bases and the J gene lost 4 bases, with 4 bases spanning the gap.